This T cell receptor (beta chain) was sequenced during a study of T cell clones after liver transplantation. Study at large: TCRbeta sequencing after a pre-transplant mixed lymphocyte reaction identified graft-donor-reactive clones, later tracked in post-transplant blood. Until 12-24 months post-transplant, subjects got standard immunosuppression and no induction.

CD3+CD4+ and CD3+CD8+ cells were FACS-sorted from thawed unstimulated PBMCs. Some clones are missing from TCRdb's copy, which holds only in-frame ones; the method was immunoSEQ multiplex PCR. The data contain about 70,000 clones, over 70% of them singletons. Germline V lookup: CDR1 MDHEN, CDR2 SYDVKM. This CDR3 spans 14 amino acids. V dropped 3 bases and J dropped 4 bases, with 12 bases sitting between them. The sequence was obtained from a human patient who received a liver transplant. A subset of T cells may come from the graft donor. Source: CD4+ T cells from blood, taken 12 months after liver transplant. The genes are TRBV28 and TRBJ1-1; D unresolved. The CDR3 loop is CASSLGRLATEAFF. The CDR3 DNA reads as TGTGCCAGCAGTTTGGGCAGGTTGGCCACTGAAGCTTTCTTT.